What follows is one T cell receptor beta chain and its context. As yet, its antigen is unknown. With 60 Vbeta and 13 Jbeta primers, the PCR was carried out. Some clones are missing from TCRdb's copy, which holds only in-frame ones; the method was immunoSEQ multiplex PCR. The sample lists around 150,000 clones, about 88% occurring once. This sample is drawn from a study of cytomegalovirus exposure and HLA in healthy donors. Study outcomes and limitations: Among TCR beta chains, those listed as cytomegalovirus-associated numbered over 150.

The trim removed 0 bases at V and 5 bases at J, leaving 5 bases unmatched. CDR1 and CDR2 from the germline V gene are SGHRS and YFSETQ. This CDR3 has 14 amino acids. The sequenced sample consisted of PBMCs. The TCR originated in a woman in her late teens or twenties in good health and CMV-seronegative. The genes are TRBV5-1 and TRBJ2-7; 7 nucleotides align to TRBD1. The CDR3 coding sequence is TGCGCCAGCAGCTTGGACAGGGGAGTGGACGAGCAGTACTTC. The encoded protein is CASSLDRGVDEQYF.